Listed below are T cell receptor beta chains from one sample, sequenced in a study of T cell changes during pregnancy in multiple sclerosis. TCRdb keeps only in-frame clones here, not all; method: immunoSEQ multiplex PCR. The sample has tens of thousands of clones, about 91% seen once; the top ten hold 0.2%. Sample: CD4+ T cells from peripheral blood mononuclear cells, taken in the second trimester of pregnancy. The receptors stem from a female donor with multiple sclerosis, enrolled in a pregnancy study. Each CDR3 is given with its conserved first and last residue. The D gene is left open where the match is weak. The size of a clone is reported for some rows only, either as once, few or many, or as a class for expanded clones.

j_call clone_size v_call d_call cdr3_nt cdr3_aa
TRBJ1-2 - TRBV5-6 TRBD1 TGTGCCAGCAGCTCAGCCCGGGACAGGGCCTATGGCTACACCTTC CASSSARDRAYGYTF
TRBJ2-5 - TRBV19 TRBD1 TGTGCCAGTAGTACTCAGGACAGGGGGCGGGAGACCCAGTACTTC CASSTQDRGRETQYF
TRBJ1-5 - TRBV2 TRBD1 TGTGCCAGCAGTATTCAGGGGGGCAATCAGCCCCAGCATTTT CASSIQGGNQPQHF
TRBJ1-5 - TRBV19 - TGTGCCAGTAGTATTGGGTCAGGGGCCCTCCAACCCCAGCATTTT CASSIGSGALQPQHF
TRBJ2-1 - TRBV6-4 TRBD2 TGTGCCAGCAGTGACGCGGCTAGCGGGAGGAATGAGCAGTTCTTC CASSDAASGRNEQFF
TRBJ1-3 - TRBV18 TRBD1 TGTGCCAGCTCACCACCTCGGACAGGACGCTCTGGAAACACCATATATTTT CASSPPRTGRSGNTIYF
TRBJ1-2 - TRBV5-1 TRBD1 TGCGCCAGCAGCTCGGGACAGGGGTTGGATGGCTACACCTTC CASSSGQGLDGYTF
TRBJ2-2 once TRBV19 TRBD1 TGTGCCAGTAGTATCCGGGACAGGGGGGACACCGGGGAGCTGTTTTTT CASSIRDRGDTGELFF
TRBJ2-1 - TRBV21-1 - TGTGCCCGTTCCTTAAGGAGCGGGCGGTCCCAGGATGAGCAGTTCTTC CARSLRSGRSQDEQFF
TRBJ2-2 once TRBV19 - TGTGCCAGTAAACTGGGACAGAACACCGGGGAGCTGTTTTTT CASKLGQNTGELFF
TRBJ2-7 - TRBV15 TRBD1 TGTGCCACCAGCAGGGAAGGGACAGACTACGAGCAGTACTTC CATSREGTDYEQYF
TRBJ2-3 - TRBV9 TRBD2 TGTGCCAGCAGCGTAGATCCCGGGACTAGCGTGAGGGATACGCAGTATTTT CASSVDPGTSVRDTQYF
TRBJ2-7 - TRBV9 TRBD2 TGTGCCAGCAGCGCTCCTAGCGGGGGGGCCAAGCAGTACTTC CASSAPSGGAKQYF
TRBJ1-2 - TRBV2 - TGTGCCAGCGGGGCTTACTATGGCTACACCTTC CASGAYYGYTF
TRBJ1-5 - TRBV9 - TGTGCCAGCAGCGTAGAGGGGTTTCAGCCCCAGCATTTT CASSVEGFQPQHF
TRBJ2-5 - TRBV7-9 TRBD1 TGTGCCAGCAGCTTAGATCGTCGGACAGGCCCGCTGGCAGAGACCCAGTACTTC CASSLDRRTGPLAETQYF
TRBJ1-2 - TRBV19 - TGTGCCAGTAGCCCGACAGGAAACTATGGCTACACCTTC CASSPTGNYGYTF
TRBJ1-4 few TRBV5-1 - TGCGCCAGCAGCTTTAGGACAGCCTCTCTTAATGAAAAACTGTTTTTT CASSFRTASLNEKLFF
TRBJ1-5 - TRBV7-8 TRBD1 TGTGCCAGCAGCCCCTGGGACAGTTATCAGCCCCAGCATTTT CASSPWDSYQPQHF
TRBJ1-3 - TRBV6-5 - TGTGCCAGCAGTTACTCGATTCAGGTCTCAGGAAACACCATATATTTT CASSYSIQVSGNTIYF
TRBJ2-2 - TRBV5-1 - TGCGCCAGCAGCTTTTTGGCCGGGAACGGGAACACCGGGGAGCTGTTTTTT CASSFLAGNGNTGELFF
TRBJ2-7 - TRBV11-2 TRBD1 TGTGCCAGCAGTGCGGGACAGGGTTCCTACGAGCAGTACTTC CASSAGQGSYEQYF
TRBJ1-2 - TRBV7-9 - TGTGCCAGCAGCTCCCGGCTTATCGGAGGCGGCTACACCTTC CASSSRLIGGGYTF
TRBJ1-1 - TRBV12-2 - TGTGCAAGTCGCTTTATGGTCAGGGGGTACAATTTTCCCATGAACACTGAAGCTTTCTTT CASRFMVRGYNFPMNTEAFF
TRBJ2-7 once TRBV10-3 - TGTGCCAATTCGGACCTCCCACGGGGCGAGCAGTACTTC CANSDLPRGEQYF
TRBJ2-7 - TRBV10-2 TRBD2 TGCGCCAGCAGAGGACAAGCGGGATTCGACGAGCAGTACTTC CASRGQAGFDEQYF
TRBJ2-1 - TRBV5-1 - TGCGCCAGCAGCTTGGGTCTGGGAGAATCCTACAATGAGCAGTTCTTC CASSLGLGESYNEQFF
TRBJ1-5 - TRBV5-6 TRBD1 TGTGCCAGCAGCTCGGGACAGAACAATCAGCCCCAGCATTTT CASSSGQNNQPQHF
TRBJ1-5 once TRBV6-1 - TGTGCCAGCCAAGGAGGGCGGCATCAGCCCCAGCATTTT CASQGGRHQPQHF
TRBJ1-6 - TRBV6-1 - TGTGCCAGCAGTGTACAGAATTTGAGCTCCTATAATTCACCCCTCCACTTT CASSVQNLSSYNSPLHF
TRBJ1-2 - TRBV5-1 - TGCGCCAGCAGCACGGGGGACGGAGCTAACTATGGCTACACCTTC CASSTGDGANYGYTF
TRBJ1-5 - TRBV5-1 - TGCGCCAGCAGCTTGGGAGGTTTCAATCAGCCCCAGCATTTT CASSLGGFNQPQHF
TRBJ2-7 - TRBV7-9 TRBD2 TGTGCCAGCAGCTCGAGACTAGCGGGAGACGAGCAGTACTTC CASSSRLAGDEQYF
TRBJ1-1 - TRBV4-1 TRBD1 TGCGCCAGCAGCCGAACAGGGGGCAGGTTGAACACTGAAGCTTTCTTT CASSRTGGRLNTEAFF
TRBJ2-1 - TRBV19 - TGTGCCAGTAGTAATCTCAATGAGCAGTTCTTC CASSNLNEQFF
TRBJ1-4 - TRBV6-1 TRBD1 TGTGCCAGCGGACGACCTCAGGGGGAAGAAAAACTGTTTTTT CASGRPQGEEKLFF
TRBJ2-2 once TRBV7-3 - TGTGCCAGCAGCTTAACGGCGGGTGCCGGGGAGCTGTTTTTT CASSLTAGAGELFF
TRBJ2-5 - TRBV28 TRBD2 TGTGCCAGCAGATTAAGCGGGGCTGAGACCCAGTACTTC CASRLSGAETQYF
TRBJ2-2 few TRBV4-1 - TGCGCCAGCAGCCAAGAAGCGGGCGGGGAGCTGTTTTTT CASSQEAGGELFF
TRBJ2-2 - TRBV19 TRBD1 TGTGCCAGTAGTCTCTACTCCGGGACAGGGTACACCGGGGAGCTGTTTTTT CASSLYSGTGYTGELFF
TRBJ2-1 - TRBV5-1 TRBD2 TGCGCCAGCAGCTCCCCCCTGACTAGCGGGGGAATGGAGCAGTTCTTC CASSSPLTSGGMEQFF
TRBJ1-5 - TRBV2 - TGTGCCAGCAGTGCGCAGGGCCCCAATCAGCCCCAGCATTTT CASSAQGPNQPQHF
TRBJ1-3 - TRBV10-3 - TGTGCCATCAGTGAAGTACAGGCCAACTCTGGAAACACCATATATTTT CAISEVQANSGNTIYF
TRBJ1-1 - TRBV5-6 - TGTGCCAGCACCACTGCGTGGGGGCAGGGCACTGAAGCTTTCTTT CASTTAWGQGTEAFF
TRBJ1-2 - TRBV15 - TGTGCCACCAGCAGAGCGCTGCGAAGTCGGGGAGATGGCTACACCTTC CATSRALRSRGDGYTF
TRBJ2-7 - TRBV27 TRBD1 TGTGCCAGCAGTTTACGGGAACCGGGACAGGGATACGAGCAGTACTTC CASSLREPGQGYEQYF
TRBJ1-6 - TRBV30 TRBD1 TGTGCCTGGAGTCAGGGACAGGCGAAGAATTCACCCCTCCACTTT CAWSQGQAKNSPLHF